These 20 T cell receptor beta chains were all obtained from the same sample, sequenced in a study of blood T cell repertoires in COVID-19. The repertoire was sequenced with immunoSEQ multiplex PCR; TCRdb's copy has only in-frame clones and lacks some. The sample includes roughly 250,000 clones, more than 75% seen only once; the top ten take roughly 1.7%. Material: PBMCs or T cells enriched from blood (not recorded which). The receptors were gathered from a woman in her forties or fifties who had recovered from COVID-19.

The CDR3 DNA reads TGTGCCACCAGCAGAGATTCGGCGGAGCCCTTCTACAATGAGCAGTTCTTC. Protein product: CATSRDSAEPFYNEQFF. The chain employs TRBV15 and TRBJ2-1, with D unresolved. V was trimmed by 0 bases and J by 3 bases, leaving 15 bases between them. Germline V gene lookup returns CDR1 LNHNV and CDR2 YYDKDF (reference sequence). The CDR3 is 17 amino acids.

The V and J genes are TRBV4-2 and TRBJ2-3, with 10 positions matching TRBD2. The trim removed 4 bases at V and 9 bases at J, leaving 13 bases unmatched. CDR1 and CDR2 (germline): LGHNA, YNFKEQ. CDR3 size: 16 residues. The CDR3 spells CASSPSSSGSWGTQYF. The DNA of the CDR3 is TGTGCCAGCAGCCCGTCCTCTAGCGGGAGCTGGGGGACGCAGTATTTT.

The V gene is TRBV13, the J gene TRBJ1-3, with D possibly matching TRBD1 (5 bases). In germline, CDR1 is PRHDT, CDR2 FYEKMQ (reference sequence). V lost 3 bases to trimming and J lost 6 bases, with 18 bases between them. The CDR3 consists of 16 residues. The CDR3 is CASSLAGGSLANTIYF. DNA for the CDR3: TGTGCCAGCAGCTTGGCGGGGGGATCGCTTGCAAACACCATATATTTT.

The rearrangement links TRBV20-1 to TRBJ1-5, with a possible D match to TRBD1 (6 bases). V dropped 3 bases and J dropped 3 bases, with 15 bases sitting between them. Germline lookup yields CDR1 DFQATT and CDR2 SNEGSKA (reference sequence). This CDR3 region has 15 residues. Here the CDR3 reads CSASPGVSFNQPQHF. CDR3 DNA sequence: TGCAGTGCTAGTCCAGGGGTGTCGTTCAATCAGCCCCAGCATTTT.

The chain joins TRBV2 to TRBJ2-7, with a possible D match to TRBD1 (8 bases). Germline CDR1 and CDR2: SNHLY and FYNNEI. V dropped 6 bases and J dropped 4 bases, with 16 bases sitting between them. The CDR3 runs 14 residues. CDR3 in amino acids: CASRSGQGGYEQYF. In DNA, the CDR3 is TGTGCCAGCAGGAGCGGACAGGGAGGGTACGAGCAGTACTTC.

The chain joins TRBV2 to TRBJ2-1; 9 nucleotides align to TRBD1. The J segment lost 15 bases and the V segment lost 11 bases, leaving 14 bases of the junction unmatched. Germline loops: CDR1 SNHLY, CDR2 FYNNEI. The CDR3 totals 12 residues. In nucleotides, the CDR3 is TGTGCCGGTTCGGTTTTGGGGGACAGGGTGTTCTTC. Its translation: CAGSVLGDRVFF.

This clone was seen a few times. In nucleotides, the CDR3 is TGCGCCAGCAGCCCGGGAGGAGGCGGTCAGCCCCAGCATTTT. Translation: CASSPGGGGQPQHF. The chain is built from TRBV5-1 and TRBJ1-5; unclear D gene. The V end was cut by 4 bases, the J end by 6 bases, with 14 bases between. CDR1 SGHRS and CDR2 YFSETQ come from the germline V gene. The CDR3 totals 14 residues.

In this sample, this clone turned up a few times. The genes are TRBV7-2 and TRBJ2-2, with 8 bases that match TRBD2. After removal of 5 bases from V and 7 bases from J, the junction contained 9 bases not matched to a gene. Germline V lookup: CDR1 SGHTA, CDR2 FQGNSA. CDR3 length: 15 residues. The CDR3 region has the DNA TGTGCCAGCAGCCCCAGCGGGAGTCTAGTCGGGGAGCTGTTTTTT. It is translated as CASSPSGSLVGELFF.

V gene TRBV18 combines with J gene TRBJ2-7, with TRBD1 matching over 9 bases. Germline loops: CDR1 KGHSH, CDR2 LQKENI. The CDR3 has 14 residues. V was pared by 6 bases and J by 7 bases, with 10 bases of the junction left unmatched. In DNA form, the CDR3 reads TGTGCCAGCTCGGCGGGACAGGGCACTCTAGAGCAGTACTTC. This encodes CASSAGQGTLEQYF.

The CDR3 loop is CASNPQTGVAETQYF. CDR3 DNA sequence: TGTGCCAGCAACCCCCAGACAGGGGTGGCAGAGACCCAGTACTTC. The gene calls are TRBV5-4 and TRBJ2-5; TRBD1 matches 8 bases. CDR3 length: 15 residues. Per the germline V gene, CDR1 is SGHNT and CDR2 is YYREEE (reference sequence). The V gene end was trimmed by 6 bases and the J gene end by 4 bases; junction bases not matched to a gene: 11.

This clone was seen a few times. The chain uses TRBV28 and TRBJ1-5; possible D gene TRBD1, 5 bases. This CDR3 comprises 16 residues. The germline V gene has CDR1 MDHEN and CDR2 SYDVKM. The germline V and J ends were trimmed by 1 base and 7 bases, with 17 bases remaining between them. For the CDR3, the DNA is TGTGCCAGCAGTTTATACCCCCGCAGGGAAGGACAGCCCCAGCATTTT. It translates to CASSLYPRREGQPQHF.

The V call is TRBV13, the J call TRBJ2-3; a weak D match, TRBD1 (6 bases). The CDR3 covers 15 residues. Looked up from germline, CDR1 is PRHDT and CDR2 is FYEKMQ (reference sequence). The V end lost 5 bases, the J end lost 1 base, and 13 bases lay between the germline ends. CDR3 protein: CASSDSRTGTDTQYF. CDR3 coding DNA: TGTGCCAGCAGCGACTCGAGGACAGGCACAGATACGCAGTATTTT.

The chain links TRBV19 to TRBJ1-2; D is possibly TRBD1 (5 bases). CDR3 size: 14 residues. The V end lost 6 bases, the J end lost 2 bases, and 13 bases lay between the germline ends. Germline CDR1 and CDR2: LNHDA and SQIVND (reference sequence). The CDR3 DNA reads TGTGCCAGTAGGGAAGCGGGACTGAACTATGGCTACACCTTC. It specifies CASREAGLNYGYTF.

The V gene is TRBV11-2, the J gene TRBJ2-3, with TRBD2 matching 13 bases. This CDR3 comprises 19 residues. V lost 1 base to trimming and J lost 5 bases; unmatched junction nucleotides: 12. Germline V CDR1 and CDR2: SGHAT, FQNNGV. The CDR3 DNA sequence: TGTGCCAGCAGCTTAGTGCCCGTACTAGCGGGAGGGCGTCGAGATACGCAGTATTTT. It is translated as CASSLVPVLAGGRRDTQYF.

This chain joins TRBV6-2 or TRBV6-3 and TRBJ2-7; TRBD2 is a possible D gene (6 bases). V lost 6 bases to trimming and J lost 4 bases, with 13 bases between them. The CDR3 has 13 amino acids. Germline-derived CDR1 and CDR2 are MNHEY and SVGEGT. The CDR3 region is CASSHGGTYEQYF. The CDR3 DNA sequence: TGTGCCAGCAGCCACGGGGGAACATACGAGCAGTACTTC.

This clone was found once. The chain uses TRBV9 and TRBJ2-1; tentative D call: TRBD1 (7 bases). Trimming left V 0 bases short and J 5 bases short, with 12 bases between. The CDR3 runs to 15 residues. Germline V gives CDR1 SGDLS, CDR2 YYNGEE. CDR3 nucleotides: TGTGCCAGCAGCGTAGACGGGGGACAGCACAATGAGCAGTTCTTC. Protein product: CASSVDGGQHNEQFF. Combining the CDR3 with reference TRBV9 and TRBJ2-1 gives the whole variable domain DSGVTQTPKHLITATGQRVTLRCSPRSGDLSVYWYQQSLDQGLQFLIQYYNGEERAKGNILERFSAQQFPDLHSELNLSSLELGDSALYFCASSVDGGQHNEQFFGPGTRLTVL.

The chain joins TRBV18 to TRBJ2-5; no clear D gene. The CDR3 is 13 amino acids. Germline V CDR1 and CDR2: KGHSH, LQKENI. V was clipped by 3 bases and J by 1 base, with 6 bases between them. The CDR3 DNA is TGTGCCAGCTCACCCCCCTCCCAAGAGACCCAGTACTTC. Protein: CASSPPSQETQYF.

J is TRBJ1-6 and V is TRBV5-1; no firm D call. The CDR3 is made up of 14 amino acids. Germline CDR1 and CDR2: SGHRS and YFSETQ. Trimming shortened V by 0 bases and J by 7 bases, and 8 bases separated the two germline ends. The CDR3 DNA reads as TGCGCCAGCAGCTTGGGCTCAGGAAATTCACCCCTCCACTTT. This encodes CASSLGSGNSPLHF.

This chain uses TRBV28 with TRBJ1-3, with D possibly being TRBD1 (6 bases). CDR1 is MDHEN, CDR2 SYDVKM, per germline. This CDR3 has 18 amino acids. V dropped 3 bases and J dropped 3 bases, with 21 bases sitting between them. CDR3 nucleotides: TGTGCCAGCAGTTTTTCGGTTCGGACACAGGGTTATGGAAACACCATATATTTT. Protein: CASSFSVRTQGYGNTIYF. The full variable domain, rest sourced from reference TRBV28 and TRBJ1-3, is DVKVTQSSRYLVKRTGEKVFLECVQDMDHENMFWYRQDPGLGLRLIYFSYDVKMKEKGDIPEGYSVSREKKERFSLILESASTNQTSMYLCASSFSVRTQGYGNTIYFGEGSWLTVV.

The rearrangement links TRBV13 to TRBJ1-1; TRBD1 matches 10 bases. Trimming removed 1 base from V and 0 bases from J; junction bases left unmatched: 2. Germline V gene sequence: CDR1 PRHDT, CDR2 FYEKMQ (reference sequence). The CDR3 sequence is 16 residues long. Written as DNA, the CDR3 is TGTGCCAGCAGCTTAGAGACAGGGGGCTTGAACACTGAAGCTTTCTTT. This codes for CASSLETGGLNTEAFF.